This TCR beta chain was recorded in a study of neurological immune-mediated disorders. This clonotype was detected ten times or more. The germline gives CDR1 SGHTA, CDR2 FQGTGA. V shed 1 base and J shed 2 bases, with 6 bases lying between them. There are 15 residues in the CDR3. MiXCR, run by TCRdb on the 5' RACE reads, gives a single entry per CDR3 protein. This table holds about 65,000 distinct CDR3 sequences, more than 3.5% found once. V and J are TRBV7-3 and TRBJ2-6; no definite D call. Sequences were obtained from PBMCs. The sequence was obtained from a man aged 50-60 years with multiple sclerosis. In DNA form, the CDR3 reads TGTGCCAGCAGCTTAAGTGCCGCTGGGGCCAACGTCCTGACTTTC. Amino acid sequence: CASSLSAAGANVLTF.